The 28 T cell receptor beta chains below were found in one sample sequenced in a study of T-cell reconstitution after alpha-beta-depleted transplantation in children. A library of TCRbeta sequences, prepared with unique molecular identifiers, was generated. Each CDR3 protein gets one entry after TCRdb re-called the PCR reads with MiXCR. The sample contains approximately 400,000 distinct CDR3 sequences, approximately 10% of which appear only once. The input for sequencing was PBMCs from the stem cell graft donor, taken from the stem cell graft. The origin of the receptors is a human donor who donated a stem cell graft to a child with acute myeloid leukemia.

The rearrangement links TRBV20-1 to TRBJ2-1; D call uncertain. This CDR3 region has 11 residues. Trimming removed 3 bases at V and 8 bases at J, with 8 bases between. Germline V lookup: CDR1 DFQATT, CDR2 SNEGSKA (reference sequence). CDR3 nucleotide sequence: TGCAGTGCTAGTCTTTCCGATGAGCAGTTCTTC. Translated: CSASLSDEQFF.

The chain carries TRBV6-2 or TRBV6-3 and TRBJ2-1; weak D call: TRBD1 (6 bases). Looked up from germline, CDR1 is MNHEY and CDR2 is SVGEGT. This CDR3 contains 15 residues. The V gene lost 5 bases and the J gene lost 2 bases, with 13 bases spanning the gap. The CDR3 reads CASSPRDRPYNEQFF. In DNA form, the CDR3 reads TGTGCCAGCAGTCCACGCGACAGGCCCTACAATGAGCAGTTCTTC.

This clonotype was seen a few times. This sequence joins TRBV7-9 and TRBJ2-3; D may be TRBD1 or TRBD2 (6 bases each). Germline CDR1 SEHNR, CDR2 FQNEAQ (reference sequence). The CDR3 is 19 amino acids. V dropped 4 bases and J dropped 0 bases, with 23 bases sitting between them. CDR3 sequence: CASSSVLGAGSLSTDTQYF. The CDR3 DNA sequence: TGTGCCAGCAGCTCTGTCCTGGGGGCGGGATCACTTAGCACAGATACGCAGTATTTT.

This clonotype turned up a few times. The CDR3 sequence: CASSLYAGGPLHYEQYF. The CDR3, as DNA: TGTGCCAGCAGCTTATATGCGGGAGGACCCCTACACTACGAGCAGTACTTC. The chain links TRBV7-3 to TRBJ2-7; TRBD2 aligns across 8 bases. CDR3 length: 17 amino acids. Trimming took 2 bases from V and 3 from J; bases not matched to a gene: 12. Germline CDR1 is SGHTA and CDR2 is FQGTGA. The entire variable domain, with the rest obtained from reference TRBV7-3 and TRBJ2-7, is as follows: GAGVSQTPSNKVTEKGKYVELRCDPISGHTALYWYRQSLGQGPEFLIYFQGTGAADDSGLPNDRFFAVRPEGSVSTLKIQRTERGDSAVYLCASSLYAGGPLHYEQYFGPGTRLTVT.

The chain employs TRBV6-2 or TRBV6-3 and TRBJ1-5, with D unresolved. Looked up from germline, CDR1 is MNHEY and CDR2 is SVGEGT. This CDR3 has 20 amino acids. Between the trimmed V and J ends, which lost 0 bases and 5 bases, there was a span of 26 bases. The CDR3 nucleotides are TGTGCCAGCAGTTACTCACGTAATAGCCGAGACACAATCCCTCATCAGCCCCAGCATTTT. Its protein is CASSYSRNSRDTIPHQPQHF.

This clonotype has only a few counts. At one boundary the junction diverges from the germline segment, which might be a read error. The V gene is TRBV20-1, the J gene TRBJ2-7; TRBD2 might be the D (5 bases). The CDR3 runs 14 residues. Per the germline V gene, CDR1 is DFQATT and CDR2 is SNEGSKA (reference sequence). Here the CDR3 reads CSAGEGTKPYEQYF. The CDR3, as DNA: TGCAGTGCTGGAGAGGGCACTAAGCCTTACGAGCAGTACTTC.

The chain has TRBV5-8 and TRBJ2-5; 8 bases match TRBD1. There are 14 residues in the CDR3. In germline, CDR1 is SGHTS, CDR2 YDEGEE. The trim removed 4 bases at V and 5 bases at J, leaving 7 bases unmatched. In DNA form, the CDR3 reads TGTGCCAGCAGCATCGACAGGGGATCGGAGACCCAGTACTTC. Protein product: CASSIDRGSETQYF.

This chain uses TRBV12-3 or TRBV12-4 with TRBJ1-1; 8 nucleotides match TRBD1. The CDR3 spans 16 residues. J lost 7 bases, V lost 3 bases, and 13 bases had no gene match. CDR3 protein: CASSFSGQGLAREAFF. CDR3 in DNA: TGTGCCAGCAGTTTCTCCGGACAGGGATTGGCCCGTGAAGCTTTCTTT.

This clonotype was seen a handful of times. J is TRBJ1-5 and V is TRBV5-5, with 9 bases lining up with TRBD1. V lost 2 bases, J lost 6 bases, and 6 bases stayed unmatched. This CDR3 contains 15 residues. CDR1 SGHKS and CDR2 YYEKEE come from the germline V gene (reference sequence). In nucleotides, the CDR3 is TGTGCCAGCAGCTTTGATGACAGGGGGGGTCAGCCCCAGCATTTT. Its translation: CASSFDDRGGQPQHF.

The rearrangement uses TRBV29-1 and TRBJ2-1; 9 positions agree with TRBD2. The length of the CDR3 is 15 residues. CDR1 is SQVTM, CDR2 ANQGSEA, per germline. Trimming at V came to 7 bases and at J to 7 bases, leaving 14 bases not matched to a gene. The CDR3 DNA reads TGCAGCGCCGCGGGAGGGGACCCGGCGGGAAATGAGCAGTTCTTC. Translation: CSAAGGDPAGNEQFF.

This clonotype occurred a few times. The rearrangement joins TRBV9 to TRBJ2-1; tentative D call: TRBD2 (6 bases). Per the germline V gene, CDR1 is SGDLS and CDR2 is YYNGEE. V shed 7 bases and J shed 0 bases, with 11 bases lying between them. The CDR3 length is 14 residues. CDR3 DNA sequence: TGTGCCAGCGATAGCGGAAGCTCCTACAATGAGCAGTTCTTC. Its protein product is CASDSGSSYNEQFF.

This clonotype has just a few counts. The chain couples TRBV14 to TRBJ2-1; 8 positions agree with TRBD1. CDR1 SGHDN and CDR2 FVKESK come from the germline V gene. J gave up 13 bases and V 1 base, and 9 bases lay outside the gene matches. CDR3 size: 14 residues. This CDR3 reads CASSQANSGTGQFF. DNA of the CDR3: TGTGCCAGCAGCCAAGCCAATTCCGGGACAGGCCAGTTCTTC.

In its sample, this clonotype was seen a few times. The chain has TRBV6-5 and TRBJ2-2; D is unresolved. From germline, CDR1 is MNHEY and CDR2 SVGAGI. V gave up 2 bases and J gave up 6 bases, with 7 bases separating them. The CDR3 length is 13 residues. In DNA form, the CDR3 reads TGTGCCAGCAGTTACGGTTTGGCCGGGGAGCTGTTTTTT. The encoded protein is CASSYGLAGELFF.

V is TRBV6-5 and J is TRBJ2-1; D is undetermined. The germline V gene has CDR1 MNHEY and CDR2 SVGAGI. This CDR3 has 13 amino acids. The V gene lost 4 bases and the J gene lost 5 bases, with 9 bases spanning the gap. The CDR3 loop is CASSWSRHNEQFF. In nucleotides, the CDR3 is TGTGCCAGCAGTTGGTCGAGGCACAATGAGCAGTTCTTC.

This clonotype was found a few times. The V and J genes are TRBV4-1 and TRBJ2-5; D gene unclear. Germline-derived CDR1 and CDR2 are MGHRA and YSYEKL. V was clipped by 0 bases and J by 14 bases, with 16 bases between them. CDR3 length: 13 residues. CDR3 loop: CASSQEEGASPYF. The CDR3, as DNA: TGCGCCAGCAGCCAAGAGGAAGGAGCTAGTCCATACTTC.

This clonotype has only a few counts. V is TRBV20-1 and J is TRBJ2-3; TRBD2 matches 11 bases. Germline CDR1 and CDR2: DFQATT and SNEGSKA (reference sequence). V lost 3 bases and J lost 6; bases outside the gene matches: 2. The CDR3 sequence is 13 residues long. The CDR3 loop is CSASRTSGDTQYF. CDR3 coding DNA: TGCAGTGCTAGTAGGACTAGCGGGGATACGCAGTATTTT.

CDR3 DNA: TGTGCCAGCAACAGGCGGGATGAAAAACTGTTTTTT. Protein: CASNRRDEKLFF. The rearrangement links TRBV6-1 to TRBJ1-4, with a possible D match to TRBD1 (5 bases). The germline V and J ends were trimmed by 7 bases and 6 bases, with 9 bases remaining between them. Germline V gene sequence: CDR1 MNHNS, CDR2 SASEGT. This CDR3 is built from 12 residues.

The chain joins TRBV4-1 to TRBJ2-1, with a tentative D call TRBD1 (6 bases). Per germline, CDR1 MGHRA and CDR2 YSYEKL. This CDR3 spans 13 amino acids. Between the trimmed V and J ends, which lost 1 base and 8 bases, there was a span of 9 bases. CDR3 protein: CASSQGTADEQFF. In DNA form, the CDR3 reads TGCGCCAGCAGCCAAGGGACAGCCGATGAGCAGTTCTTC.

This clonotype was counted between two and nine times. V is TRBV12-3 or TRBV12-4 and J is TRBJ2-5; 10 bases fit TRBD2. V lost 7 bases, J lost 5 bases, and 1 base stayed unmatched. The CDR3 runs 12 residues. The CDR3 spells CASKLAGETQYF. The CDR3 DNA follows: TGTGCCAGCAAACTAGCGGGGGAGACCCAGTACTTC.

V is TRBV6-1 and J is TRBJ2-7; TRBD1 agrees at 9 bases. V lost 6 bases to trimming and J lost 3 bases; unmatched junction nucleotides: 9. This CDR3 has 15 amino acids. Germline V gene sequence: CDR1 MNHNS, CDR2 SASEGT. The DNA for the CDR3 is TGTGCCAGCAGCCTACAGGGGGCGGACAGCTACGAGCAGTACGTC. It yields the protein CASSLQGADSYEQYV.

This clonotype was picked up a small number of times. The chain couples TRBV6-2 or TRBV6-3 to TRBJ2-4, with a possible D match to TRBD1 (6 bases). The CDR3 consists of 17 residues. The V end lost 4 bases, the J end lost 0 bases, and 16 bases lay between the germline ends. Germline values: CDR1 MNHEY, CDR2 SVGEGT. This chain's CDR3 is CASSSPGQLLAKNIQYF. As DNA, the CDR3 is TGTGCCAGCAGTTCACCGGGACAACTACTAGCCAAAAACATTCAGTACTTC.

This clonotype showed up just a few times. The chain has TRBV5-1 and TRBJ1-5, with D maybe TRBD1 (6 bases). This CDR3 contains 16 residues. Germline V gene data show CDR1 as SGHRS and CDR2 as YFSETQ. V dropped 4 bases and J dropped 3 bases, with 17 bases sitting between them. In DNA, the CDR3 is TGCGCCAGCAGCCCGGGTGGGGGGCTAGTCAATCAGCCCCAGCATTTT. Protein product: CASSPGGGLVNQPQHF.

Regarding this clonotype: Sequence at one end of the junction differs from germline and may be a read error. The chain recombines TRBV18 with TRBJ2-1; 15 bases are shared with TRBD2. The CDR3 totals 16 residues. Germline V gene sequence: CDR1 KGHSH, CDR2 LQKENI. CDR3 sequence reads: CASSPPTGTSGGPVSF. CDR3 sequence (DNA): TGTGCCAGCTCACCACCTACCGGGACTAGCGGGGGGCCTGTATCCTTC.

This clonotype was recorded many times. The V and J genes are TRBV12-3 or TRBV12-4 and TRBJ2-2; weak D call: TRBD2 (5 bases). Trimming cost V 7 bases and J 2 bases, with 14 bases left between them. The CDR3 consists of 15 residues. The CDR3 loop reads CASTPGGSNTGELFF. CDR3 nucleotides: TGTGCCAGCACCCCAGGTGGGAGTAACACCGGGGAGCTGTTTTTT.

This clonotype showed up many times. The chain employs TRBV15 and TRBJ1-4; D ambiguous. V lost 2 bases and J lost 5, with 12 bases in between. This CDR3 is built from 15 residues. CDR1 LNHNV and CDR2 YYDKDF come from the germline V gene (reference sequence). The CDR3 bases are TGTGCCACCAGCAGAACGGGGTGGACCAATGAAAAACTGTTTTTT. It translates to CATSRTGWTNEKLFF.

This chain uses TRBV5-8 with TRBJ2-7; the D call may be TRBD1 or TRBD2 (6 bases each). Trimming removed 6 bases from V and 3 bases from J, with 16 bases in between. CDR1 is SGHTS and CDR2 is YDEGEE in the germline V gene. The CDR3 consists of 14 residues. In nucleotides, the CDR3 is TGTGCCAGCACAAAGCGGGCAGGGGACTACGAGCAGTACTTC. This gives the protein CASTKRAGDYEQYF.

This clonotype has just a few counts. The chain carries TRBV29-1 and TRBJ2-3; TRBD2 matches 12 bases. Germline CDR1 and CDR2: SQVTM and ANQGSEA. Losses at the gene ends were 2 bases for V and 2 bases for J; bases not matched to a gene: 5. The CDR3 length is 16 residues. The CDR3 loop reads CSVEKTSGSFTDTQYF. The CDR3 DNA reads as TGCAGCGTTGAAAAGACTAGCGGGAGCTTCACAGATACGCAGTATTTT.

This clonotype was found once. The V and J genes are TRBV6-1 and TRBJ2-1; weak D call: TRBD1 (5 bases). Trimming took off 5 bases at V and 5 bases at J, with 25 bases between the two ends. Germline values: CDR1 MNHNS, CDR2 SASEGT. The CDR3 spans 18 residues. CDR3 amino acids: CASSQSPSDITRDNEQFF. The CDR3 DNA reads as TGTGCCAGCAGTCAAAGTCCCTCGGACATAACAAGGGACAATGAGCAGTTCTTC.